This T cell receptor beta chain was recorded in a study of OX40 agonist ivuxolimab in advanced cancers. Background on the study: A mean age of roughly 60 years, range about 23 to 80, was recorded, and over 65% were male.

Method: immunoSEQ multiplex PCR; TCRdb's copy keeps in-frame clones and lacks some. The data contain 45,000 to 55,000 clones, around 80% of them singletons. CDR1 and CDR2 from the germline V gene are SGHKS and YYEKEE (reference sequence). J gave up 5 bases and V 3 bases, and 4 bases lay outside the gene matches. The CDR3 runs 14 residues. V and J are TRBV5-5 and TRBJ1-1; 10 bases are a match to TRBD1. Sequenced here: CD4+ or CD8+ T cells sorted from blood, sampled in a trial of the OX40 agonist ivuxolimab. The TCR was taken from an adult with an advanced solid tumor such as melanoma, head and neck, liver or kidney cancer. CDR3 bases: TGTGCCAGCAGCTGGGGGACAGGGGTTACTGAAGCTTTCTTT. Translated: CASSWGTGVTEAFF.